What follows is one T cell receptor (beta chain) and its context. This clone was observed many times. The clone's antigen remains unknown. From the germline J gene comes the end of the CDR3, since the read stops 3 residues before it. For sequencing, equivalent amounts of genomic DNA were input from CVID and control samples. For every sample, a 60 bp segment covering the rearranged TCRbeta CDR3 region was amplified and then sequenced. TCRbeta amplification used the immunoSEQ assay, a bias-corrected multiplex PCR with high-throughput sequencing. As for the original processing: Every unique nucleotide sequence was considered a clone and was annotated with V, D and J genes, copy number and frequency. Sequences were labeled productive if in frame, and non-productive if out of frame or containing stop codons. Clonality was calculated from Shannon's entropy as previously described. The predicted amino acid sequences of productive clones were used to derive the mean CDR3 Kyte-Doolittle hydropathy. Scaled V gene usage was hierarchically clustered using Manhattan distance and complete linkage with the R hclust function. Clone sharing by CDR3 amino acid sequence was assessed by resampling 12 repertoires per group over 100 rounds. Repertoires were searched for roughly 63 published EBV-specific and 200 to 300 published CMV-specific TCRbeta sequences. A couple of CVID samples yielding fewer than 10,000 sequences were excluded from analysis, leaving under 50 CVID repertoires. TCRdb retrieved this table from immuneACCESS and kept in-frame rearrangements only. Not all clones are present; in checked studies, unresolved V genes account for under half, and no reason is known for the remainder. The DNA gave D and trimming, while V, J and clone size come from that table. This sample shows about 74,000 clones, and none of them turns up only once. The ten top clones hold 0.65% to 0.8% of the sample.

These data belong to a study of T cell clonality in common variable immunodeficiency (dated by TCRdb to about 2015). Predominantly Caucasian heritage was noted among both the CVID patients and the healthy controls. From each donor, roughly 5 to 9 ml of heparinized peripheral whole blood was collected. Genomic DNA from adults with common variable immune deficiency (CVID) and from healthy adult controls was the source for sequencing TCRbeta CDR3 repertoires. The control group comprised some 22 healthy adult volunteers, some 12 female and around ten male, aged roughly 20 to 75 years with a mean age of roughly 34. Diluted blood was subjected to density centrifugation over Hypaque 1077 or Ficoll-Paque for isolation of peripheral blood mononuclear cells. Unsorted mononuclear cells served as the source of genomic DNA, which was extracted either by Qiagen column purification or by a centrifugation-based method.

The investigation overall reported the following: CVID subjects shared fewer TCRbeta clones with each other than healthy controls did (p < 0.0001). Even though DNA input was equal, the average per sample came to 82,000 or so unique sequences for controls compared with around 32,000 for CVID samples. According to the authors, finding the cause of the higher clonality in CVID would require sequencing the repertoires of T cell subpopulations. Correlations of repertoire features with clinical complications were constrained by heterogeneity among patients within the CVID cohort. Reportedly, TCRbeta sequences from CVID had fewer deletions and N-nucleotide insertions, and highly modified clones with 13 or more V deletions were absent from CVID. Compared with healthy controls, CVID subjects showed increased TCRbeta clonality (t-test p = 0.018), a feature most characteristic of about a third of subjects.

The CDR3, cysteine through phenylalanine, is 14 amino acids long. Of the CDR3's DNA, 33 bases were read; they are in frame from base 1. The germline V gene yields SGHVS for CDR1 and FQNEAQ for CDR2. At the junction V is shortened by 5 bases and J by 5 bases, with 13 bases in between. The chain was built from TRBV7-8 and TRBJ1-3; the D gene is unclear. The sequenced sample was peripheral blood mononuclear cells. This receptor was obtained from a person aged 18 to 70 in good health. The CDR3 bases that were read are TGTGCCAGCAGCCCCAAAACGAACAGAAACACC. This codes for CASSPKTNRNT. The whole CDR3 protein reads CASSPKTNRNTIYF.